The source of this T cell receptor (beta chain) is a study of CXCR3-negative and CXCR3-positive naive CD8 T cells. cDNA libraries for TRB were generated by 5' RACE incorporating UMI labels. Using the 5' RACE reads, TCRdb records one entry per CDR3 protein without DNA. Across over 100,000 distinct CDR3 sequences, the top ten clones capture less than 0.4% of the sample. On this clonotype itself: Its antigen is unidentified.

In triplicate, each CD8+ T cell subset was sorted at roughly 330,000 cells per replicate. General study findings and limits: CXCR3-expressing naive cells carried TRB CDR3s more hydrophobic than those of CXCR3-negative naive cells.

The CDR3 runs 11 residues. The germline V gene has CDR1 SGHDN and CDR2 FVKESK. The source material was naive CXCR3+ CD8+ T cells from blood. Noted subset: CD45RO-CCR7+CD27+CD95- naive CD8+ T cells expressing CXCR3 (TNR3+). The chain joins TRBV14 to TRBJ1-3. The clonotype comes from a human donor in good health. Some clones in this sample may be carry-over from other donors' samples. CDR3 amino acids: CASSQGNTIYF.